What follows is one TCR beta chain and its context. As yet, its antigen is unknown. This sample is part of a study of beta chain features in type 1 diabetes. Findings and limits, study-wide: Sequencing used cDNA, and cells with high TCR expression could therefore be over-represented. Significant though moderate, a shortening of TCRB CDR3s appeared in all four CD4+ subsets of Type 1 diabetes patients. The VDJ junctions of type 1 diabetes patients carried fewer insertions and more deletions. It was possible that PCR favored shorter templates, equally so in patients and controls.

In all sorted populations, purity surpassed 95%. This CDR3 contains 15 residues. CDR1 and CDR2 (germline): LGHNA, YSLEER. Trimming took off 0 bases at V and 4 bases at J, with 12 bases between the two ends. Reverse transcribing all isolated RNA meant expressed TCRB transcripts were sequenced. Data came from immunoSEQ multiplex PCR; TCRdb stores just in-frame clones and leaves some out. There are 600,000 to 750,000 clones in the sample; approximately 13% occur only once, and 0.095% to 0.15% lies in the top ten. The sequence was collected from a man aged 25-40 years with type 1 diabetes. The sample taken for sequencing was naive CD4+ T cells from blood. J is TRBJ1-1 and V is TRBV4-3; no reliable D call. Written as DNA, the CDR3 is TGCGCCAGCAGCCAAGATCACGATGGGAGCACTGAAGCTTTCTTT. Translated: CASSQDHDGSTEAFF.